Below, one T cell receptor (beta chain) is given with its context. Original processing methods: Reference gene primer amplification in the assay estimated nucleated cell counts. Sequencing was performed with immunoSEQ multiplex PCR; in TCRdb, only in-frame clones are kept and a portion is missing. D and trimming come from the DNA, and the V and J calls and clone size come from that table. Seen here are 150,000 to 200,000 clones, around 81% observed once, and the top ten hold 8% to 13%. This specimen belongs to a study of blood T cell repertoires in COVID-19. Study at large: COVID-19 samples collected from the United States, Italy and Spain covered acute and convalescent phases. The cDNA or gDNA used as material had been derived from T cells, B-cell-depleted T cells, or PBMCs.

Deletions cut 8 bases from V and 4 bases from J, with 11 bases between. CDR1 is ENHRY and CDR2 is SYGVKD in the germline V gene. This CDR3 has 13 residues. Material: peripheral blood. The rearrangement links TRBV10-3 to TRBJ2-2; D is possibly TRBD2 (7 bases). This sequence originates from a man in his 60s with active or convalescent COVID-19. The CDR3 loop is CAIAGEGTGELFF. CDR3 nucleotide sequence: TGTGCCATCGCAGGGGAGGGCACCGGGGAGCTGTTTTTT.